Listed here are 14 T cell receptor beta chains from one sample, sequenced in a study of Ad26.COV2.S vaccination and SARS-CoV-2 variants. Produced via immunoSEQ multiplex PCR; TCRdb's table is partial and in-frame only. In the table there are roughly 500,000 clones, 89% of which are singletons. Documented treatment: 19 received Ad26.COV2.S at low or high dose, single or two shots; several received placebo; per-sample allocation not given. Day 63 following the first vaccine or placebo injection was when the samples were taken. The sample in question was peripheral blood, obtained in a trial of Ad26.COV2.S vaccine versus placebo. All receptors come from a person aged 18-60 years who received the Ad26.COV2.S COVID-19 vaccine or a placebo.

V and J are TRBV9 and TRBJ2-1, with 7 bases identical to TRBD2. This CDR3 has 15 residues. Per the germline V gene, CDR1 is SGDLS and CDR2 is YYNGEE. Losses at the gene ends were 2 bases for V and 4 bases for J; bases not matched to a gene: 6. CDR3 residues: CASSVAGEVYNEQFF. Written as DNA, the CDR3 is TGTGCCAGCAGCGTGGCGGGAGAAGTTTACAATGAGCAGTTCTTC.

This rearrangement joins TRBV29-1 to TRBJ1-4; no clear D. Per germline, CDR1 SQVTM and CDR2 ANQGSEA. Trimming cost V 4 bases and J 8 bases, with 8 bases left between them. This CDR3 contains 11 residues. The CDR3 bases are TGCAGCGTTGGAACGGGGGAAAAACTGTTTTTT. Protein product: CSVGTGEKLFF.

The rearrangement uses TRBV7-9 and TRBJ1-2; TRBD1 matches 7 bases. The CDR3 runs 14 residues. V lost 3 bases to trimming and J lost 3 bases; unmatched junction nucleotides: 4. Germline V CDR1 and CDR2: SEHNR, FQNEAQ (reference sequence). CDR3 amino acids: CASSLDRPDYGYTF. The DNA of the CDR3 is TGTGCCAGCAGCTTGGACAGGCCTGACTATGGCTACACCTTC.

The chain joins TRBV9 to TRBJ2-1, with 7 nucleotides matching TRBD2. The CDR3 runs to 14 residues. V trimming: 2 bases; J trimming: 6 bases; junction bases outside the gene matches: 5. Germline V CDR1 and CDR2: SGDLS, YYNGEE. CDR3 in amino acids: CASSVGLPLNEQFF. Here the CDR3 DNA reads TGTGCCAGCAGCGTGGGACTACCACTCAATGAGCAGTTCTTC.

This clone was seen more than once but under ten times. The chain links TRBV28 to TRBJ1-5; D gene ambiguous. There are 14 residues in the CDR3. The V end was cut by 2 bases, the J end by 7 bases, with 12 bases between. Germline CDR1 is MDHEN and CDR2 is SYDVKM. CDR3 protein: CASSLPTTWQPQHF. The CDR3 bases are TGTGCCAGCAGTTTACCCACAACCTGGCAGCCCCAGCATTTT.

V gene TRBV3-1 (or the pseudogene TRBV3-2) combines with J gene TRBJ2-1; D possibly corresponds to TRBD2 (5 bases). Trimming took off 4 bases at V and 14 bases at J, with 21 bases between the two ends. The germline CDR1 and CDR2 sequences are LGHDT and YNNKEL (reference sequence). The CDR3 is 14 residues long. CDR3 sequence (DNA): TGTGCCAGCAGCCGCCGGGGTGGAGTGGGTGGGGAGTTCTTC. It specifies CASSRRGGVGGEFF.

The chain is built from TRBV27 and TRBJ2-3; 10 bases agree with TRBD1. Germline CDR1 and CDR2: MNHEY and SMNVEV (reference sequence). This CDR3 has 14 residues. J lost 6 bases, V lost 6 bases, and 6 bases had no gene match. The CDR3 sequence: CASSRQGASDTQYF. CDR3 nucleotides: TGTGCCAGCAGCCGACAGGGGGCATCGGATACGCAGTATTTT.

V and J are TRBV9 and TRBJ2-1; the D gene is possibly TRBD1 (6 bases). CDR3 length equals 17 residues. Between the trimmed V and J ends, which lost 4 bases and 1 base, there was a span of 18 bases. Germline V gives CDR1 SGDLS, CDR2 YYNGEE. CDR3 in DNA: TGTGCCAGCAGCCTGGGGACATTTACCAGGTCCTACAATGAGCAGTTCTTC. Amino acids: CASSLGTFTRSYNEQFF.

The chain recombines TRBV13 with TRBJ1-4; D gene unclear. This CDR3 spans 13 amino acids. V was cut by 8 bases and J by 6 bases, with 13 bases left in between. Per the germline V gene, CDR1 is PRHDT and CDR2 is FYEKMQ (reference sequence). CDR3 in DNA: TGTGCCAGCTCCCGTCAGGTGGATGAAAAACTGTTTTTT. Amino acid sequence: CASSRQVDEKLFF.

The chain joins TRBV5-1 to TRBJ1-3; D possibly corresponds to TRBD1 (5 bases). CDR1 and CDR2 from the germline V gene are SGHRS and YFSETQ. There are 13 residues in the CDR3. V was clipped by 0 bases and J by 6 bases, with 7 bases between them. DNA of the CDR3: TGCGCCAGCAGCTTGGGACAGTCAAACACCATATATTTT. Protein: CASSLGQSNTIYF.

The CDR3 loop is CASTRSGGTYNEQFF. CDR3 bases: TGCGCCAGCACTCGCAGCGGGGGAACATACAATGAGCAGTTCTTC. V usage is TRBV10-2 and J usage is TRBJ2-1; 8 bases are shared with TRBD2. Germline V CDR1 and CDR2: WSHSY, SAAADI. Germline trimming cut 7 bases from V and 4 bases from J; bases unmatched to any gene: 9. The CDR3 spans 15 residues.

This clone was seen more than once but under ten times. This chain joins TRBV3-1 (or the pseudogene TRBV3-2) and TRBJ2-7; D ambiguous. Germline V gives CDR1 LGHDT, CDR2 YNNKEL (reference sequence). Deletions cut 1 base from V and 5 bases from J, with 18 bases between. The CDR3 sequence is 16 residues long. Here the CDR3 DNA reads TGTGCCAGCAGCCAAGGAAGAGGAACCGGTGGGGACGAGCAGTACTTC. Translated: CASSQGRGTGGDEQYF.

The V gene is TRBV7-9, the J gene TRBJ1-1; D possibly corresponds to TRBD1 (5 bases). From germline, CDR1 is SEHNR and CDR2 FQNEAQ (reference sequence). V dropped 3 bases and J dropped 5 bases, with 10 bases sitting between them. The CDR3 has 13 residues. The CDR3 is CASSLGEGTEAFF. CDR3 coding DNA: TGTGCCAGCAGCTTGGGGGAAGGGACTGAAGCTTTCTTT. The variable domain in full, completed from reference TRBV7-9 and TRBJ1-1, reads DTGVSQNPRHKITKRGQNVTFRCDPISEHNRLYWYRQTLGQGPEFLTYFQNEAQLEKSRLLSDRFSAERPKGSFSTLEIQRTEQGDSAMYLCASSLGEGTEAFFGQGTRLTVV.

The gene calls are TRBV5-1 and TRBJ2-1; no clear D gene. The ends were cut back, 0 bases at V and 2 bases at J, with 15 bases in the middle. The germline V gene encodes CDR1 SGHRS and CDR2 YFSETQ. The CDR3 runs to 17 residues. CDR3 in amino acids: CASSLALRTGPYNEQFF. DNA for the CDR3: TGCGCCAGCAGCTTGGCCCTACGGACCGGACCCTACAATGAGCAGTTCTTC. The variable domain in full, completed from reference TRBV5-1 and TRBJ2-1, reads KAGVTQTPRYLIKTRGQQVTLSCSPISGHRSVSWYQQTPGQGLQFLFEYFSETQRNKGNFPGRFSGRQFSNSRSEMNVSTLELGDSALYLCASSLALRTGPYNEQFFGPGTRLTVL.